Described below is a single T cell receptor (beta chain) sequence and its context. Its target is unknown. A junction end diverges from the germline sequence, so it may reflect a read error. This sample's time point: persistent/refractory GD, antithyroid drugs over 5 years with positive TRAb. Isolated PBMC RNA provided the starting material for the TCR library. CDR3 length equals 14 residues. The entry originates in a study of regulatory T cells in long-lasting Graves disease. General study findings and limits: Persistent Graves' disease cases displayed lower TCR diversity than newly diagnosed ones.

Arm-PCR of CDR3 regions and iRepertoire HTBI primers were used to build TCR beta libraries. TCRdb reprocessed the multiplex PCR reads with MiXCR, giving one entry per CDR3 protein. The sample lists 430,000 or so distinct CDR3 sequences, roughly a fifth occurring once. The TCR sequence derives from a female donor with Graves disease. This specimen was peripheral blood mononuclear cells (PBMCs), taken when the disease was refractory, from a patient treated with antithyroid drugs. J is TRBJ1-2 and V is TRBV12-3 or TRBV12-4; maybe TRBD1 (6 bases). The CDR3: CASNPGGGSYDYTF. In nucleotides, the CDR3 is TGTGCCAGCAATCCCGGGGGGGGCAGCTATGACTACACCTTC.